Sequencing of this TCR beta chain was carried out in a study of CD8 T cells in ankylosing spondylitis. Study observations and caveats: Some of these motif variants have turned up before, in reports on reactive arthritis synovial fluid and blood. Disease-linked clones were CD8+ and relatively rare in peripheral blood. Fewer than 10 highly homologous variants made up a TCR beta motif that seemed to typify ankylosing spondylitis blood.

Looked up from germline, CDR1 is SGHKS and CDR2 is YYEKEE (reference sequence). Trimming removed 1 base from V and 0 bases from J; junction bases left unmatched: 2. This CDR3 region has 15 residues. Researchers built TCR beta libraries using quantitative 5'-RACE with molecular barcodes. Each CDR3 protein gets one entry after TCRdb re-called the 5' RACE reads with MiXCR. The sample lists about 64,000 distinct CDR3 sequences; 6.2% were seen once. At least ten counts were recorded for this clonotype. No antigen is known for it. The material sequenced was synovial fluid, either unsorted or a sorted T cell fraction (not recorded which). This chain joins TRBV5-5 and TRBJ2-3; 7 nucleotides line up with TRBD2. This receptor was identified in a male donor with ankylosing spondylitis. In nucleotides, the CDR3 is TGTGCCAGCAGCTTGCGGCGGGGGAGCACAGATACGCAGTATTTT. It is translated as CASSLRRGSTDTQYF.